This entry lists 10 T cell receptor beta chains sequenced from one sample in a study of Ad26.COV2.S vaccination and SARS-CoV-2 variants. Clones were sequenced by immunoSEQ multiplex PCR, and TCRdb holds only the in-frame ones, with some missing. Among more than 300,000 clones listed, around 84% were seen once. This sample's treatment: some 20 received Ad26.COV2.S at low or high dose, single or two shots; about 5 received placebo; per-sample allocation not given. Sampling was done on day 63 after the first vaccine or placebo injection. The specimen comprised peripheral blood, sampled in a trial of Ad26.COV2.S vaccine versus placebo. These receptors all come from a person aged 18-60 years who received the Ad26.COV2.S COVID-19 vaccine or a placebo.

The V call is TRBV5-4, the J call TRBJ1-1, with D possibly TRBD1 on 5 matching bases. Germline V gene data show CDR1 as SGHNT and CDR2 as YYREEE (reference sequence). The length of the CDR3 is 13 residues. Trimming stripped 3 bases from V and 7 bases from J, with 13 bases between. The CDR3 loop reads CASSSGQGDEAFF. CDR3 coding DNA: TGTGCCAGCAGCTCCGGGCAGGGTGATGAAGCTTTCTTT.

This clone was detected only once. The chain uses TRBV7-8 and TRBJ1-3; the D is unclear. CDR1 and CDR2 (germline): SGHVS, FQNEAQ. The CDR3 consists of 14 residues. V was shortened by 5 bases and J by 0 bases, with 8 bases between the two germline ends. The CDR3 DNA is TGTGCCAGCAGCCAACGGGTCTCTGGAAACACCATATATTTT. Its protein is CASSQRVSGNTIYF.

V is TRBV3-1 (or the pseudogene TRBV3-2) and J is TRBJ2-5; the D call may be TRBD1 or TRBD2 (6 bases each). The CDR3 contains 13 residues. The V and J ends lost 4 bases and 3 bases respectively, with 9 bases between them. The germline gives CDR1 LGHDT, CDR2 YNNKEL (reference sequence). The CDR3 nucleotides are TGTGCCAGCAGCCTAAGGGGGGAAGAGACCCAGTACTTC. Residues: CASSLRGEETQYF.

The V call is TRBV6-5, the J call TRBJ1-3; D is uncertain. V shed 9 bases and J shed 0 bases, with 15 bases lying between them. The germline V gene encodes CDR1 MNHEY and CDR2 SVGAGI. The CDR3 has 15 amino acids. The chain's CDR3 is CASLRVGYSGNTIYF. Here the CDR3 DNA reads TGTGCCAGTCTTCGTGTTGGGTACTCTGGAAACACCATATATTTT.

This clone occurred a few times. The rearrangement uses TRBV30 and TRBJ1-1; TRBD1 aligns across 7 bases. The CDR3 length is 12 residues. Germline lookup yields CDR1 GTSNPN and CDR2 SVGIG (reference sequence). V lost 8 bases and J lost 0; bases outside the gene matches: 3. The CDR3 region is CARGQMNTEAFF. The CDR3 region has the DNA TGTGCCCGGGGACAGATGAACACTGAAGCTTTCTTT.

This clone occurred once. This chain connects TRBV30 to TRBJ1-1; D is unresolved. This CDR3 has 10 residues. The V end lost 2 bases, the J end lost 7 bases, and 5 bases lay between the germline ends. Per the germline V gene, CDR1 is GTSNPN and CDR2 is SVGIG (reference sequence). CDR3 in DNA: TGTGCCTGGAGTAGAGATGAAGCTTTCTTT. Protein: CAWSRDEAFF. The full variable domain, with the rest looked up from reference TRBV30 and TRBJ1-1, is SQTIHQWPATLVQPVGSPLSLECTVEGTSNPNLYWYRQAAGRGLQLLFYSVGIGQISSEVPQNLSASRPQDRQFILSSKKLLLSDSGFYLCAWSRDEAFFGQGTRLTVV.

The CDR3 region is CATSDSRQIAYEQYF. CDR3 bases: TGTGCCACCAGTGATTCCCGCCAGATAGCCTACGAGCAGTACTTC. The V and J genes are TRBV24-1 and TRBJ2-7, with D unresolved. Germline lookup yields CDR1 KGHDR and CDR2 SFDVKD. Trimming cost V 2 bases and J 2 bases, with 12 bases left between them. This CDR3 spans 15 amino acids.

The chain has TRBV6-5 and TRBJ1-1; D is ambiguous. V lost 6 bases and J lost 3, with 11 bases in between. Germline V CDR1 and CDR2: MNHEY, SVGAGI. The CDR3 loop spans 13 amino acids. The CDR3 sequence is CASSRRVHTEAFF. CDR3 bases: TGTGCCAGCAGCCGCCGGGTCCACACTGAAGCTTTCTTT.

CDR3: CASSPGAPRNTGELFF. CDR3 nucleotides: TGTGCCAGCAGCCCCGGGGCCCCGCGGAACACCGGGGAGCTGTTTTTT. The chain recombines TRBV27 with TRBJ2-2; tentatively, D is TRBD1 or TRBD2 (5 bases each). The CDR3 is made up of 16 amino acids. Germline assignment: CDR1 MNHEY and CDR2 SMNVEV (reference sequence). V was shortened by 6 bases and J by 1 base, with 15 bases between the two germline ends.

As DNA, the CDR3 is TGCGCCAGCAGCTTGAGAGGAGTAGGGCAGGAGACTTTCTTT. Translation: CASSLRGVGQETFF. The V gene is TRBV5-1, the J gene TRBJ1-1; no definite D call. V was cut by 1 base and J by 12 bases, with 19 bases left in between. Germline values: CDR1 SGHRS, CDR2 YFSETQ. The CDR3 contains 14 residues.